This record covers a single TCR beta chain. Treatment specified: roughly 19 received Ad26.COV2.S at low or high dose, single or two shots; several received placebo; per-sample allocation not given. Sampling occurred on day 63 after the first vaccine or placebo injection. Sequencing used immunoSEQ multiplex PCR; TCRdb keeps in-frame clones, though not all of them. Found here are 430,000 or so clones, roughly 90% of them singletons; the top ten hold roughly an eighth. The data stem from a study of Ad26.COV2.S vaccination and SARS-CoV-2 variants. The sequences come from peripheral blood, collected in a trial of Ad26.COV2.S vaccine versus placebo. The receptor's source is a person between 18 and 65 years old who received the Ad26.COV2.S COVID-19 vaccine or a placebo.

The CDR3 region is CASSPLGGLGSYEQYF. The CDR3 DNA is TGTGCCAGCAGCCCTCTGGGGGGGTTGGGCTCCTACGAGCAGTACTTC. The chain employs TRBV28 and TRBJ2-7; 7 nucleotides match TRBD2. Germline V CDR1 and CDR2: MDHEN, SYDVKM. The junction had 11 bases not matched to a gene; V was cut back by 6 bases and J by 0 bases. The CDR3 loop spans 16 amino acids. Together with reference TRBV28 and TRBJ2-7, the CDR3 gives the full variable domain: DVKVTQSSRYLVKRTGEKVFLECVQDMDHENMFWYRQDPGLGLRLIYFSYDVKMKEKGDIPEGYSVSREKKERFSLILESASTNQTSMYLCASSPLGGLGSYEQYFGPGTRLTVT.